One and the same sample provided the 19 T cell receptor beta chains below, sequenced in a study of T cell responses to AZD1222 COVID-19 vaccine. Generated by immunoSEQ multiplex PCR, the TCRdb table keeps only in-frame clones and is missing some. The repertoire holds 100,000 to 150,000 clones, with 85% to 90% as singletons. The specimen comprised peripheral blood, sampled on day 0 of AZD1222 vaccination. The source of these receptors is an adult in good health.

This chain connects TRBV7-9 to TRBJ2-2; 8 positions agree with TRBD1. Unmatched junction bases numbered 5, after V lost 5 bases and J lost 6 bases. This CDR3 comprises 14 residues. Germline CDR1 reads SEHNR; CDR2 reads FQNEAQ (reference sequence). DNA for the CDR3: TGTGCCAGCAGCCCACAGGGGGGTGCCGGGGAGCTGTTTTTT. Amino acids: CASSPQGGAGELFF. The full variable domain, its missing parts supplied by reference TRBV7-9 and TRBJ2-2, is DTGVSQNPRHKITKRGQNVTFRCDPISEHNRLYWYRQTLGQGPEFLTYFQNEAQLEKSRLLSDRFSAERPKGSFSTLEIQRTEQGDSAMYLCASSPQGGAGELFFGEGSRLTVL.

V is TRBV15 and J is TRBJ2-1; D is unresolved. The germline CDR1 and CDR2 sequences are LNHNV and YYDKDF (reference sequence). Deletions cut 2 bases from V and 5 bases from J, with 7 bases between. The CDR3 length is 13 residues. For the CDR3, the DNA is TGTGCCACCAGCAGATTCTTCGACAATGAGCAGTTCTTC. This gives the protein CATSRFFDNEQFF.

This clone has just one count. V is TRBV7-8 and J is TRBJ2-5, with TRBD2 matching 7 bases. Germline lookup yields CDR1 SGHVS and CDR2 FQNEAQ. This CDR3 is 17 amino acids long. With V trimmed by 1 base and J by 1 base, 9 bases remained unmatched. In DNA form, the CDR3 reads TGTGCCAGCAGCTTAGTGGGGGGGGTTAGCCCCCAAGAGACCCAGTACTTC. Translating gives CASSLVGGVSPQETQYF.

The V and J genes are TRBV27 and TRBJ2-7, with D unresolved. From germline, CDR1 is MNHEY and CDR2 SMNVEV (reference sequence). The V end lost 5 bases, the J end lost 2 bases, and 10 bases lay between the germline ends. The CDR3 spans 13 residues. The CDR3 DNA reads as TGTGCCAGCAGTACCCGGCAGACCTACGAGCAGTACTTC. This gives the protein CASSTRQTYEQYF.

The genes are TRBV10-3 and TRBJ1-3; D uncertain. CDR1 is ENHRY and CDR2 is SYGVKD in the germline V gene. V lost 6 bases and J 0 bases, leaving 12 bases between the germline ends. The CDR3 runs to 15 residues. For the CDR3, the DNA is TGTGCCATCAGGTGGGAGACGGCCTCTGGAAACACCATATATTTT. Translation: CAIRWETASGNTIYF.

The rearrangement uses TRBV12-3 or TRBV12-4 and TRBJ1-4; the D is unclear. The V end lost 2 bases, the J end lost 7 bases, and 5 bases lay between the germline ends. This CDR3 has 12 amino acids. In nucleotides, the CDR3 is TGTGCCAGCAGTTTAAGCAGTGAAAAACTGTTTTTT. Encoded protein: CASSLSSEKLFF.

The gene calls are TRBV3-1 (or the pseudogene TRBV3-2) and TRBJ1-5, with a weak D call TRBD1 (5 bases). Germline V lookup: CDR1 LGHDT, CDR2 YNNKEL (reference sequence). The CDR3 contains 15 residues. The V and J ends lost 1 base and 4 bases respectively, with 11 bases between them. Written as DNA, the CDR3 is TGTGCCAGCAGCCAAGGATTGGGGGGAAATCAGCCCCAGCATTTT. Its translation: CASSQGLGGNQPQHF.

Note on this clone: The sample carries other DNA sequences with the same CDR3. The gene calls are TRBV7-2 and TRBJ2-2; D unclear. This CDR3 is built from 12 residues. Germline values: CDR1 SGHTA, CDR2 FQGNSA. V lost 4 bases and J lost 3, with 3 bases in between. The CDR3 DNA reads TGTGCCAGCAGCTCCTACACCGGGGAGCTGTTTTTT. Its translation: CASSSYTGELFF.

The CDR3 here is CASSHDRGLVYEQYF. The DNA for the CDR3 is TGTGCCAGCAGCCATGACAGGGGCCTAGTATACGAGCAGTACTTC. The rearrangement joins TRBV7-9 to TRBJ2-7; TRBD1 aligns across 8 bases. The V gene's germline CDR1 is SEHNR and CDR2 FQNEAQ (reference sequence). This CDR3 is 15 amino acids long. J gave up 4 bases and V 5 bases, and 10 bases lay outside the gene matches.

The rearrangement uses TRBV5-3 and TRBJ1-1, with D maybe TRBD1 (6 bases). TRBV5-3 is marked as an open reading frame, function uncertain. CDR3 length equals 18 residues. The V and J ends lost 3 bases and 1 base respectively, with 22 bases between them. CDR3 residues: CARSSDSGVEWANTEAFF. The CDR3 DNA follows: TGTGCCAGAAGCTCGGACTCAGGGGTGGAATGGGCGAACACTGAAGCTTTCTTT.

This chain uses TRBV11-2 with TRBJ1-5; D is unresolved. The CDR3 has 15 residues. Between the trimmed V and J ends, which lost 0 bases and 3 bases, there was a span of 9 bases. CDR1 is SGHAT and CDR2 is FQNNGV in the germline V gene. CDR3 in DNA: TGTGCCAGCAGCTTAGATCCCGGGTTCAATCAGCCCCAGCATTTT. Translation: CASSLDPGFNQPQHF.

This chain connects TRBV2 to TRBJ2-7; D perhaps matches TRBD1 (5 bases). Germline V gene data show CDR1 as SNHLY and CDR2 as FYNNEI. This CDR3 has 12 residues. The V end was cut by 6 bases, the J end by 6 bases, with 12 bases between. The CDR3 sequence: CASRSKGSEQYF. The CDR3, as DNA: TGTGCCAGCAGATCCAAGGGGTCCGAGCAGTACTTC.

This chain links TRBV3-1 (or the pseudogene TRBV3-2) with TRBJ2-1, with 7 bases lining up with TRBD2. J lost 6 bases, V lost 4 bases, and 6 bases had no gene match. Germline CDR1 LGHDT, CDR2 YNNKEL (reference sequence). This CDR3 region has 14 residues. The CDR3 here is CASSLLTGGNEQFF. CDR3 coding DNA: TGTGCCAGCAGCCTTTTAACGGGGGGCAATGAGCAGTTCTTC.

The CDR3 DNA reads TGCGCCAGCAGCCAAGAAGTTAGCGGGAGACGGGAGCAGTTCTTC. Its protein product is CASSQEVSGRREQFF. The chain links TRBV4-3 to TRBJ2-1, with 9 bases fitting TRBD2. Germline V CDR1 and CDR2: LGHNA, YSLEER. This CDR3 has 15 residues. V trimming: 0 bases; J trimming: 10 bases; junction bases outside the gene matches: 7.

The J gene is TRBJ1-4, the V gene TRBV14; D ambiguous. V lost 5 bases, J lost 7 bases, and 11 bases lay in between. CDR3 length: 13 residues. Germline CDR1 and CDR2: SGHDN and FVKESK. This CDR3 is CASSDRNLEKLFF. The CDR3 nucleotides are TGTGCCAGCAGCGATCGAAACCTTGAAAAACTGTTTTTT.

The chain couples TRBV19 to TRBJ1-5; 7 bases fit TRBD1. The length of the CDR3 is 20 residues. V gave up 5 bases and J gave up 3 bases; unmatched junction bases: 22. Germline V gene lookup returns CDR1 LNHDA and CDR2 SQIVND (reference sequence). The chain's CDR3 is CASSSGRSGTAISINQPQHF. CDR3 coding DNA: TGTGCCAGTAGTTCTGGGAGATCCGGGACAGCCATTTCCATCAATCAGCCCCAGCATTTT.

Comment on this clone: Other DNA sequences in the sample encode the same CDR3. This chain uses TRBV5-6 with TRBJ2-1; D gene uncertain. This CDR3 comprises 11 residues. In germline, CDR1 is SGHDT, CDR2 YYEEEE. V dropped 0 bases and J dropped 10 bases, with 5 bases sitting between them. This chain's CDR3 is CASSLGGEQFF. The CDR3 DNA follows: TGTGCCAGCAGCTTGGGGGGAGAGCAGTTCTTC.

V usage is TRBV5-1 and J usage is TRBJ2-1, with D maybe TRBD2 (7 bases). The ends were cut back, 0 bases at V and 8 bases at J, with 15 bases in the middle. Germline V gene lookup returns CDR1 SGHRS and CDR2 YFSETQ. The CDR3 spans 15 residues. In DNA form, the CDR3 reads TGCGCCAGCAGCTTGGTGGGTCAGGGGAGGGATGAGCAGTTCTTC. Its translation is CASSLVGQGRDEQFF.

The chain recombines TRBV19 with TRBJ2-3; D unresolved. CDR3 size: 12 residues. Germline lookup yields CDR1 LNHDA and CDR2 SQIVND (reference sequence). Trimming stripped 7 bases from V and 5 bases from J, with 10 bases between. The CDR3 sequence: CASTRGGDTQYF. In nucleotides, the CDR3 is TGTGCCAGTACCAGAGGCGGAGATACGCAGTATTTT. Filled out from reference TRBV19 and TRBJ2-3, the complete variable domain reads DGGITQSPKYLFRKEGQNVTLSCEQNLNHDAMYWYRQDPGQGLRLIYYSQIVNDFQKGDIAEGYSVSREKKESFPLTVTSAQKNPTAFYLCASTRGGDTQYFGPGTRLTVL.